One sample yielded the 31 T cell receptor beta chains listed below, sequenced in a study of graft-versus-host responses after intestinal transplantation. Method: immunoSEQ multiplex PCR; TCRdb's copy keeps in-frame clones and lacks some. This sample has fewer than 20,000 clones, with around 77% found just once. Intraepithelial and lamina propria lymphocytes were freed from processed graft tissue. The material was ileum tissue, obtained roughly 490 days after intestinal transplant. The origin of the receptors is a human patient who received an intestinal transplant, so some T cells may come from the graft donor.

This clone was seen a handful of times. The chain joins TRBV4-2 to TRBJ2-3; possibly TRBD2 for D (5 bases). CDR3 length: 14 amino acids. Trimming cost V 1 base and J 7 bases, with 12 bases left between them. Germline CDR1 LGHNA, CDR2 YNFKEQ. The chain's CDR3 is CASSQALDGNTQYF. The CDR3 DNA reads TGTGCCAGCAGCCAAGCCCTGGACGGGAATACGCAGTATTTT.

This clone has only a few counts. The J gene is TRBJ2-7, the V gene TRBV2; D gene uncertain. The CDR3 runs 10 residues. Germline V gene lookup returns CDR1 SNHLY and CDR2 FYNNEI. V was shortened by 4 bases and J by 3 bases, with 1 base between the two germline ends. CDR3 residues: CASSGYEQYF. The CDR3 nucleotides read TGTGCCAGCAGTGGCTACGAGCAGTACTTC.

V is TRBV2 and J is TRBJ2-1; 14 bases line up with TRBD2. The CDR3 has 17 residues. The germline V gene encodes CDR1 SNHLY and CDR2 FYNNEI. After removal of 6 bases from V and 4 bases from J, the junction contained 8 bases not matched to a gene. In DNA form, the CDR3 reads TGTGCCAGCAGCCGTGGGACTAGCGGGGGCTGGTACAATGAGCAGTTCTTC. Amino acids: CASSRGTSGGWYNEQFF.

The chain has TRBV2 and TRBJ1-6; possibly TRBD1 for D (5 bases). CDR1 and CDR2 from the germline V gene are SNHLY and FYNNEI. Trimming pared 6 bases from V and 0 bases from J, leaving 18 bases between. The CDR3 has 18 residues. The CDR3 is CASSNRDRTFSYNSPLHF. As DNA, the CDR3 is TGTGCCAGCAGCAATAGGGACCGCACCTTCTCCTATAATTCACCCCTCCACTTT.

The CDR3 DNA sequence: TGCGCCAGCAGCCAAGCCCCTAATCCCCGGACCCCCGGAAACACCATATATTTT. It is translated as CASSQAPNPRTPGNTIYF. The rearrangement links TRBV4-3 to TRBJ1-3, with no clear D. V shed 1 base and J shed 4 bases, with 20 bases lying between them. Per the germline V gene, CDR1 is LGHNA and CDR2 is YSLEER. The CDR3 is 18 amino acids.

The rearrangement uses TRBV27 and TRBJ1-1; the match to TRBD1 covers 8 bases. The CDR3 is 13 amino acids. V shed 6 bases and J 5 bases; nucleotides not matched to a gene: 5. Germline loops: CDR1 MNHEY, CDR2 SMNVEV (reference sequence). As DNA, the CDR3 is TGTGCCAGCAGACACACAGGGGGAACTGAAGCTTTCTTT. It translates to CASRHTGGTEAFF.

V gene TRBV9 combines with J gene TRBJ2-7; D is possibly TRBD1 or TRBD2 (7 bases each). The CDR3 sequence is 14 residues long. CDR1 and CDR2 from the germline V gene are SGDLS and YYNGEE. V lost 2 bases and J 1 base, leaving 10 bases between the germline ends. CDR3 amino acids: CASSVQGGSYEQYF. The CDR3 coding sequence is TGTGCCAGCAGCGTTCAGGGGGGGTCCTACGAGCAGTACTTC.

The V and J genes are TRBV6-5 and TRBJ1-5; D not resolved. CDR3 length equals 14 residues. CDR1 is MNHEY, CDR2 SVGAGI, per germline. V shed 2 bases and J shed 5 bases, with 10 bases lying between them. The CDR3 here is CASSYGGRDQPQHF. The CDR3 nucleotides read TGTGCCAGCAGTTACGGCGGCCGCGATCAGCCCCAGCATTTT.

V gene TRBV7-2 combines with J gene TRBJ2-7, with D possibly matching TRBD2 (5 bases). The V end was cut by 1 base, the J end by 2 bases, with 9 bases between. CDR1 is SGHTA, CDR2 FQGNSA, per germline. CDR3 length equals 14 residues. CDR3 region: CASSLGRNTYEQYF. The CDR3 DNA follows: TGTGCCAGCAGCTTAGGGAGGAACACCTACGAGCAGTACTTC.

The CDR3 coding sequence is TGTGCCATCGGGACTAGCGGGACTCCAGGGACCCAGTACTTC. Translated: CAIGTSGTPGTQYF. V is TRBV10-3 and J is TRBJ2-5, with TRBD2 matching over 13 bases. Germline V gene sequence: CDR1 ENHRY, CDR2 SYGVKD. This CDR3 spans 14 amino acids. Unmatched junction bases numbered 7, after V lost 8 bases and J lost 7 bases.

The CDR3 region is CASSQTGLVWHEQYF. The CDR3 DNA is TGTGCCAGCAGCCAAACCGGACTAGTATGGCACGAGCAGTACTTC. The rearrangement links TRBV7-2 to TRBJ2-7; 7 bases align to TRBD2. This CDR3 is built from 15 residues. Trimming removed 5 bases from V and 5 bases from J; junction bases left unmatched: 12. Germline CDR1 SGHTA, CDR2 FQGNSA. Full variable domain (remainder filled in from reference TRBV7-2 and TRBJ2-7): GAGVSQSPSNKVTEKGKDVELRCDPISGHTALYWYRQSLGQGLEFLIYFQGNSAPDKSGLPSDRFSAERTGGSVSTLTIQRTQQEDSAVYLCASSQTGLVWHEQYFGPGTRLTVT.

The chain employs TRBV2 and TRBJ1-4; D not certain. Trimming took 6 bases from V and 3 from J, leaving 8 bases between them. The CDR3 length is 13 residues. Germline V gene sequence: CDR1 SNHLY, CDR2 FYNNEI. CDR3 in amino acids: CASRKGPNEKLFF. The CDR3 DNA reads TGTGCCAGCAGAAAGGGCCCTAATGAAAAACTGTTTTTT.

The genes are TRBV9 and TRBJ2-3; TRBD2 is a possible D gene (6 bases). The CDR3 length is 15 residues. The V and J ends lost 0 bases and 5 bases respectively, with 13 bases between them. Germline assignment: CDR1 SGDLS and CDR2 YYNGEE. CDR3 in DNA: TGTGCCAGCAGCGTAGGCGGGAAACGACTAGATACGCAGTATTTT. Protein sequence: CASSVGGKRLDTQYF.

This clone was seen only once. This chain connects TRBV11-2 to TRBJ1-1; the D is unclear. CDR1 SGHAT and CDR2 FQNNGV come from the germline V gene. The CDR3 runs to 13 residues. The V and J ends lost 3 bases and 1 base respectively, with 6 bases between them. CDR3 DNA sequence: TGTGCCAGCAGCTTTGTTCCGAACACTGAAGCTTTCTTT. This gives the protein CASSFVPNTEAFF.

V is TRBV5-6 and J is TRBJ2-1; perhaps D is TRBD1 or TRBD2 (6 bases each). Germline lookup yields CDR1 SGHDT and CDR2 YYEEEE. V was cut by 1 base and J by 0 bases, with 11 bases left in between. The CDR3 contains 16 residues. The CDR3 loop reads CASSLLGGYSYNEQFF. The CDR3 DNA reads TGTGCCAGCAGCTTGTTAGGGGGGTACTCCTACAATGAGCAGTTCTTC. The variable domain in full, with the rest retrieved from reference TRBV5-6 and TRBJ2-1, is DAGVTQSPTHLIKTRGQQVTLRCSPKSGHDTVSWYQQALGQGPQFIFQYYEEEERQRGNFPDRFSGHQFPNYSSELNVNALLLGDSALYLCASSLLGGYSYNEQFFGPGTRLTVL.

CDR3 DNA sequence: TGTGCCAGCACAACAACGGGACTAGCGGGGGGGCTTCTAGAGACCCAGTACTTC. As protein: CASTTTGLAGGLLETQYF. The rearrangement links TRBV7-2 to TRBJ2-5; 16 nucleotides align to TRBD2. The germline gives CDR1 SGHTA, CDR2 FQGNSA. J gave up 4 bases and V 7 bases, and 12 bases lay outside the gene matches. The CDR3 extends over 18 amino acids.

The rearrangement uses TRBV6-6 and TRBJ2-7; D remains ambiguous. CDR1 MNHNY and CDR2 SVGAGI come from the germline V gene (reference sequence). With 5 bases removed from V and 7 bases from J, the gap between germline ends came to 12 bases. This CDR3 spans 12 amino acids. The chain's CDR3 is CASSGYLLEQYF. The CDR3 nucleotides are TGTGCCAGCAGTGGATATCTGTTAGAGCAGTACTTC.

This clone was picked up one time. The rearrangement uses TRBV5-4 and TRBJ2-6, with 9 bases fitting TRBD2. Germline values: CDR1 SGHNT, CDR2 YYREEE (reference sequence). Trimming cost V 6 bases and J 0 bases; bases outside gene matches: 10. The CDR3 has 18 residues. The DNA for the CDR3 is TGTGCCAGCACCCTGGGGCTAGCGGGAAGCTCTGGGGCCAACGTCCTGACTTTC. Protein product: CASTLGLAGSSGANVLTF.

This sequence joins TRBV9 and TRBJ1-1, with 8 bases fitting TRBD1. The CDR3 consists of 12 residues. Trimming removed 4 bases from V and 8 bases from J; junction bases left unmatched: 4. Germline-derived CDR1 and CDR2 are SGDLS and YYNGEE. The CDR3 region is CASSSDRGEAFF. In nucleotides, the CDR3 is TGTGCCAGCAGCTCCGACAGGGGCGAAGCTTTCTTT.

The chain recombines TRBV5-1 with TRBJ2-7, with 7 bases aligning to TRBD1. Germline loops: CDR1 SGHRS, CDR2 YFSETQ. The CDR3 extends over 15 amino acids. V was pared by 0 bases and J by 2 bases, with 5 bases of the junction left unmatched. The CDR3 here is CASSLDGDRAYEQYF. In DNA, the CDR3 is TGCGCCAGCAGCTTGGATGGCGACAGGGCCTACGAGCAGTACTTC.

The sample holds a few counts of this clone. The gene calls are TRBV16 and TRBJ1-5; D remains unclear. Germline CDR1 reads KGHSY; CDR2 reads FQNENV. The CDR3 extends over 15 amino acids. V was clipped by 0 bases and J by 0 bases, with 6 bases between them. The CDR3, as DNA: TGTGCCAGCAGCCAATCCGGGAGTAGCAATCAGCCCCAGCATTTT. This sequence encodes CASSQSGSSNQPQHF.

The gene calls are TRBV14 and TRBJ1-6; D is undetermined. The V gene lost 3 bases and the J gene lost 7 bases, with 13 bases spanning the gap. CDR1 is SGHDN, CDR2 FVKESK, per germline. The CDR3 is 15 amino acids. The CDR3 DNA sequence: TGTGCCAGCAGCCAGCGGGGTGGGTGGAATTCACCCCTCCACTTT. As protein: CASSQRGGWNSPLHF.

This chain uses TRBV10-3 with TRBJ2-5; 8 nucleotides agree with TRBD2. The J call may be incorrect, as the DNA end agrees better with TRBJ2-7. The CDR3 is 13 amino acids. The germline V gene encodes CDR1 ENHRY and CDR2 SYGVKD. The CDR3 nucleotides are TGTGCCATCGCTCCAGCGGGGGACAACGAGCAGTACTTC. The encoded protein is CAIAPAGDNEQYF.

This chain links TRBV11-1 with TRBJ1-1; tentatively, D is TRBD1 (6 bases). V dropped 0 bases and J dropped 6 bases, with 11 bases sitting between them. CDR1 and CDR2 from the germline V gene are SGHAT and FQDESV (reference sequence). The CDR3 has 14 residues. CDR3 region: CASSLARGASEAFF. The CDR3 DNA sequence: TGTGCCAGCAGCTTAGCAAGGGGGGCTTCTGAAGCTTTCTTT.

The chain joins TRBV4-1 to TRBJ1-1, with a weak D call TRBD1 (5 bases). Trimming removed 0 bases at V and 8 bases at J, with 16 bases between. Germline CDR1 and CDR2: MGHRA and YSYEKL. This CDR3 is 15 amino acids long. DNA for the CDR3: TGCGCCAGCAGCCAAGATGTGGGGACGGCCCCCGAAGCTTTCTTT. Amino acids: CASSQDVGTAPEAFF.

This rearrangement joins TRBV7-8 to TRBJ2-3; D might be TRBD2 (5 bases). The CDR3 consists of 11 residues. V was pared by 6 bases and J by 6 bases, with 7 bases between. Germline assignment: CDR1 SGHVS and CDR2 FQNEAQ. For the CDR3, the DNA is TGTGCCAGCAGACGAGGGGATACGCAGTATTTT. Its translation is CASRRGDTQYF. The full variable domain, completed using reference TRBV7-8 and TRBJ2-3, is GAGVSQSPRYKVAKRGQDVALRCDPISGHVSLFWYQQALGQGPEFLTYFQNEAQLDKSGLPSDRFFAERPEGSVSTLKIQRTQQEDSAVYLCASRRGDTQYFGPGTRLTVL.

The J gene is TRBJ2-7, the V gene TRBV6-5; TRBD2 is a possible D gene (6 bases). V shed 7 bases and J shed 0 bases, with 16 bases lying between them. The CDR3 covers 15 residues. CDR1 and CDR2 from the germline V gene are MNHEY and SVGAGI. CDR3 in amino acids: CASTSSGTPSYEQYF. CDR3 DNA: TGTGCCAGCACCTCTTCGGGGACTCCCTCCTACGAGCAGTACTTC.

The V and J genes are TRBV10-2 and TRBJ1-4; D not resolved. V lost 11 bases and J 10 bases, leaving 8 bases between the germline ends. The CDR3 covers 9 residues. Germline CDR1 WSHSY, CDR2 SAAADI. In nucleotides, the CDR3 is TGCGCCCGGCGGGGAAAACTGTTTTTT. It specifies CARRGKLFF.

This clone was picked up a small number of times. The rearrangement joins TRBV28 to TRBJ2-7; TRBD2 matches at 14 bases. Germline V gene data show CDR1 as MDHEN and CDR2 as SYDVKM. The CDR3 sequence is 14 residues long. V shed 7 bases and J 5 bases; nucleotides not matched to a gene: 4. In nucleotides, the CDR3 is TGTGCCAGCATAGGGACTAGCGGGGGCCACGAGCAGTACTTC. Residues: CASIGTSGGHEQYF.

This clone was detected only once. This rearrangement joins TRBV7-2 to TRBJ2-5; possible D gene TRBD2, 6 bases. The CDR3 has 16 amino acids. Germline V gene lookup returns CDR1 SGHTA and CDR2 FQGNSA. Trimming removed 2 bases at V and 5 bases at J, with 18 bases between. CDR3 amino acids: CASSLSIAGSWETQYF. CDR3 nucleotide sequence: TGTGCCAGCAGCTTATCTATCGCCGGGAGTTGGGAGACCCAGTACTTC.

In this sample, this clone turned up a few times. This rearrangement joins TRBV6-5 to TRBJ2-7; 7 bases are shared with TRBD2. In germline, CDR1 is MNHEY, CDR2 SVGAGI. The CDR3 runs to 14 residues. Trimming at V came to 4 bases and at J to 3 bases, leaving 6 bases not matched to a gene. CDR3 bases: TGTGCCAGCAGTTTCGGCAGGGACTACTACGAGCAGTACTTC. Translating it yields CASSFGRDYYEQYF.